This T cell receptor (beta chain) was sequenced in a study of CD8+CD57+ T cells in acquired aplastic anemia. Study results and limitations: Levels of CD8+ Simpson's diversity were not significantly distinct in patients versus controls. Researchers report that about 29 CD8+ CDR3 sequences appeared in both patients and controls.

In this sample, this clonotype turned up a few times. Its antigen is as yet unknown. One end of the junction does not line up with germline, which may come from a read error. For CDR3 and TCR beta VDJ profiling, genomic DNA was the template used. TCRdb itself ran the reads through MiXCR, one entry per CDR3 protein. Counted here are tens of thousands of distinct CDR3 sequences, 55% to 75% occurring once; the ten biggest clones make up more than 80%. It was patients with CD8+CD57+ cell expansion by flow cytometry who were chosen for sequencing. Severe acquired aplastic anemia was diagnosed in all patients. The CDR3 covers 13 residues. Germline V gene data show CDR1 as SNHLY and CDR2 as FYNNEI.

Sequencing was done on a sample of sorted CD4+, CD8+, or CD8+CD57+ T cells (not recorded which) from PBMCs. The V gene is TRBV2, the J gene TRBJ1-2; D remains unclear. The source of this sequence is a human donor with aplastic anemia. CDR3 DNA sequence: TGTGCCACCAGTGGCCTAGTAGTGGATGGCTACACCTTC. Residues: CATSGLVVDGYTF. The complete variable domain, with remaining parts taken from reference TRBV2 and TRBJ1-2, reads EPEVTQTPSHQVTQMGQEVILRCVPISNHLYFYWYRQILGQKVEFLVSFYNNEISEKSEIFDDQFSVERPDGSNFTLKIRSTKLEDSAMYFCATSGLVVDGYTFGSGTRLTVV.